This TCR beta chain derives from a study of blood T cell repertoires in COVID-19. In the study overall: Donors in the United States, Italy and Spain gave samples during acute or convalescent COVID-19.

Patients at the Seattle site were enrolled during active infection and followed longitudinally. Per the germline V gene, CDR1 is SGHRS and CDR2 is YFSETQ. Trimming took 7 bases from V and 1 from J, leaving 12 bases between them. This CDR3 is built from 13 residues. Repertoires were generated with immunoSEQ multiplex PCR, while TCRdb's copy carries only in-frame clones and drops some. The sample carries over 450,000 clones, nearly 90% recorded once. The clonotype originates from a young man with COVID-19, enrolled during active disease. The sequenced sample consisted of peripheral blood. This sequence joins TRBV5-1 and TRBJ2-7; D ambiguous. The CDR3 protein is CASGGTGSYEQYF. The CDR3 DNA reads as TGCGCCAGCGGCGGAACGGGTTCCTACGAGCAGTACTTC.